This entry lists 13 T cell receptor beta chains sequenced from one sample in a study of glioma-infiltrating T cells after dendritic cell vaccination. Some clones are missing from TCRdb's copy, which holds only in-frame ones; the method was immunoSEQ multiplex PCR. Of some 70,000 clones in the sample, 82% were seen once. Specimen: blood, collected before dendritic cell vaccination. These receptors came from a human donor with glioblastoma.

This chain links TRBV6-5 with TRBJ2-5, with D possibly TRBD2 on 5 matching bases. Germline CDR1 MNHEY, CDR2 SVGAGI. The CDR3 consists of 13 residues. With 6 bases removed from V and 8 bases from J, the gap between germline ends came to 16 bases. The CDR3 bases are TGTGCCAGCAGACCAACTAGGGCCGCAACCCAGTACTTC. Amino acids: CASRPTRAATQYF.

The chain has TRBV28 and TRBJ2-3, with 12 bases fitting TRBD2. Germline V gene sequence: CDR1 MDHEN, CDR2 SYDVKM. The junction had 6 bases not matched to a gene; V was cut back by 5 bases and J by 3 bases. The CDR3 is made up of 16 amino acids. Written as DNA, the CDR3 is TGTGCCAGCAGTCCCGGACTAGCGGGGCTGACAGATACGCAGTATTTT. Translated, it gives CASSPGLAGLTDTQYF.

J is TRBJ1-2 and V is TRBV30; a weak D match, TRBD1 (5 bases). Trimming removed 0 bases from V and 0 bases from J, with 11 bases in between. The CDR3 extends over 15 amino acids. CDR1 is GTSNPN, CDR2 SVGIG, per germline (reference sequence). The CDR3 is CAWSVPGLPNYGYTF. The CDR3 coding sequence is TGTGCCTGGAGTGTACCGGGACTGCCTAACTATGGCTACACCTTC.

The chain is built from TRBV5-1 and TRBJ2-5; tentatively, D is TRBD1 (6 bases). Germline loops: CDR1 SGHRS, CDR2 YFSETQ. There are 13 residues in the CDR3. Trimming stripped 4 bases from V and 6 bases from J, with 13 bases between. The CDR3 protein is CASSLQGGQTQYF. DNA of the CDR3: TGCGCCAGCAGCCTACAGGGCGGTCAGACCCAGTACTTC.

The V gene is TRBV6-5, the J gene TRBJ1-2, with 7 bases matching TRBD1. CDR3 length equals 15 residues. Per germline, CDR1 MNHEY and CDR2 SVGAGI. V dropped 5 bases and J dropped 3; count of bases not matched to a gene: 9. CDR3: CASSAPSTGYYGYTF. As DNA, the CDR3 is TGTGCCAGCAGTGCGCCTTCGACAGGGTACTATGGCTACACCTTC.

In its sample, this clone was seen once. V gene TRBV30 combines with J gene TRBJ2-3; tentative D call: TRBD2 (5 bases). Germline V gene lookup returns CDR1 GTSNPN and CDR2 SVGIG (reference sequence). The CDR3 extends over 15 amino acids. Between the trimmed V and J ends, which lost 4 bases and 2 bases, there was a span of 16 bases. CDR3 sequence: CAWMGLAPYTDTQYF. CDR3 DNA: TGTGCCTGGATGGGATTAGCGCCATACACAGATACGCAGTATTTT.

This chain connects TRBV4-1 to TRBJ2-1, with 8 positions matching TRBD2. Unmatched junction bases numbered 8, after V lost 6 bases and J lost 7 bases. CDR3 length: 14 residues. Germline-derived CDR1 and CDR2 are MGHRA and YSYEKL. CDR3 sequence: CASSLLGGGNEQFF. Written as DNA, the CDR3 is TGCGCCAGCAGTCTTCTTGGCGGGGGGAATGAGCAGTTCTTC.

V and J are TRBV28 and TRBJ1-1; a weak D match, TRBD1 (5 bases). Germline V gene data show CDR1 as MDHEN and CDR2 as SYDVKM. V lost 6 bases to trimming and J lost 6 bases, with 14 bases between them. The CDR3 loop spans 13 amino acids. CDR3 DNA sequence: TGTGCCAGCAGCCCCGGACAACAGCCTGAAGCTTTCTTT. Residues: CASSPGQQPEAFF.

The V gene is TRBV5-1, the J gene TRBJ1-1, with TRBD1 as a possible D gene (5 bases). CDR1 and CDR2 from the germline V gene are SGHRS and YFSETQ. This CDR3 has 12 amino acids. V was trimmed by 0 bases and J by 11 bases, leaving 11 bases between them. CDR3 nucleotides: TGCGCCAGCAGCTTGGAAGGGGTGGGGGCTTTCTTT. Translated, it gives CASSLEGVGAFF. The complete variable domain, with remaining parts taken from reference TRBV5-1 and TRBJ1-1, reads KAGVTQTPRYLIKTRGQQVTLSCSPISGHRSVSWYQQTPGQGLQFLFEYFSETQRNKGNFPGRFSGRQFSNSRSEMNVSTLELGDSALYLCASSLEGVGAFFGQGTRLTVV.

This sequence joins TRBV2 and TRBJ2-1; 11 nucleotides match TRBD2. CDR3 length: 15 amino acids. The germline V gene has CDR1 SNHLY and CDR2 FYNNEI. V lost 3 bases and J lost 9; bases outside the gene matches: 7. This CDR3 reads CASSESSGGVGEQFF. The CDR3 region has the DNA TGTGCCAGCAGTGAGAGTAGCGGGGGGGTTGGTGAGCAGTTCTTC. Drawing the rest from reference TRBV2 and TRBJ2-1, the complete variable domain is EPEVTQTPSHQVTQMGQEVILRCVPISNHLYFYWYRQILGQKVEFLVSFYNNEISEKSEIFDDQFSVERPDGSNFTLKIRSTKLEDSAMYFCASSESSGGVGEQFFGPGTRLTVL.

V gene TRBV19 combines with J gene TRBJ1-2; D remains ambiguous. From germline, CDR1 is LNHDA and CDR2 SQIVND (reference sequence). V was trimmed by 5 bases and J by 3 bases, leaving 13 bases between them. This CDR3 contains 14 residues. The CDR3 is CASSSLGVYYGYTF. The CDR3 DNA sequence: TGTGCCAGTAGTTCCTTGGGAGTATACTATGGCTACACCTTC.

V and J are TRBV28 and TRBJ1-5, with 7 bases aligning to TRBD1. CDR1 and CDR2 from the germline V gene are MDHEN and SYDVKM. This CDR3 region has 13 residues. V was clipped by 5 bases and J by 15 bases; unmatched bases: 13. As DNA, the CDR3 is TGTGCCAGCAGTCGCCTTGGAGGGGGCGGCAGGCATTTT. Protein: CASSRLGGGGRHF.

The chain recombines TRBV6-5 with TRBJ2-5, with 11 bases matching TRBD1. The J call is in doubt because the DNA end fits TRBJ2-7 better. The length of the CDR3 is 16 residues. CDR1 and CDR2 from the germline V gene are MNHEY and SVGAGI. The CDR3 region is CASSYSAAGQGGEQYF. The CDR3 bases are TGTGCCAGCAGTTACTCGGCAGCGGGACAGGGGGGCGAGCAGTACTTC.